This T cell receptor (beta chain) was sequenced in a study of Ad26.COV2.S vaccination and SARS-CoV-2 variants. Overall study: Administration of Ad26.COV2.S was intramuscular, either once or twice 56 days apart. Study-wide results and caveats: Considerable breadth of spike-specific CD8+ and CD4+ T cell responses has reportedly been documented following vaccination.

CDR1 LGHDT and CDR2 YNNKEL come from the germline V gene (reference sequence). There are 14 residues in the CDR3. With 4 bases clipped from V and 7 bases from J, the junction kept 7 bases outside the gene matches. Repertoires were generated with immunoSEQ multiplex PCR, while TCRdb's copy carries only in-frame clones and drops some. The table has about 460,000 clones, around 89% seen once. In the case of this clone: Its antigen is undetermined.

The treatment: some 19 received Ad26.COV2.S at low or high dose, single or two shots; 5 received placebo; per-sample allocation not given. Sampling happened 63 days after the first vaccine or placebo injection. It was an adult aged 18-55 years in Boston who was the donor. Built on an Ad26 vector, the vaccine expressed Wuhan-strain SARS-CoV-2 spike. This receptor was obtained from a person aged 18 to 65 who received the Ad26.COV2.S COVID-19 vaccine or a placebo. The sample in question was peripheral blood, obtained in a trial of Ad26.COV2.S vaccine versus placebo. The J gene is TRBJ2-7, the V gene TRBV3-1 (or the pseudogene TRBV3-2), with 10 bases lining up with TRBD2. The CDR3 DNA reads TGTGCCAGCAGCCGGAGCGGGAGGGCCCAAGAGCAGTACTTC. It codes for CASSRSGRAQEQYF.